This T cell receptor (beta chain) is from a study of T cells in Graves' hyperthyroidism and ophthalmopathy (dated by TCRdb to the late 2010s). With respect to the entire study: Peripheral blood samples were taken at initial diagnosis, before any treatment was given. A discovery cohort of approximately 100 patients, 43 with Graves' ophthalmopathy and about 58 with stable Graves' hyperthyroidism, was used to find distinguishing TCR V-J signatures. Prospective prediction of ophthalmopathy was tested in an independent validation cohort consisting of about 20 hyperthyroidism patients and approximately 16 patients who later progressed to ophthalmopathy. For training and testing, the 100 or so patients in the discovery cohort were randomly divided in a 7:3 ratio. In more than five Graves' hyperthyroidism patients, the study also compared T-cell repertoires from thyroid tissue with T-cell repertoires from blood. Following sampling, methimazole starting at 30 mg daily was given to hyperthyroidism patients, and high-dose intravenous methylprednisolone was given to ophthalmopathy patients. According to the paper, TCR Vbeta CDR3 sequencing was carried out on about 140 peripheral blood samples, which came from fewer than 50 ophthalmopathy, around 75 hyperthyroidism and roughly 17 progressor patients.

Overall study results and their limits: Sample size was not statistically predetermined, and blinding of investigators to group allocation was not performed. In validation, the model predicted progression to ophthalmopathy with approximately 70% sensitivity and over 72% specificity, a median of 6.5 months before onset. A 13 V-J signature model separated ophthalmopathy from stable hyperthyroidism, with 87.88% sensitivity and around 84% specificity in cross-validation and 80%/75% in testing. Most expanded thyroid clonotypes (frequency above 0.001) were also detected in blood, a finding suggesting that blood repertoires may reflect thyroid immune responses.

Hyperthyroidism patients were aged 18 to 65 years and newly diagnosed, with disease duration of less than 2 months. Any patient with an uncontrolled infection, another autoimmune disease, pregnancy or lactation was excluded. Clinical symptoms, serum thyroxine and TRAb, thyroid ultrasound, and orbital computed tomography formed the basis for the diagnoses. Blood from progressor patients was drawn when they were first diagnosed with hyperthyroidism, before any ophthalmopathy symptoms appeared. Ficoll-Paque density gradient centrifugation was used to isolate PBMCs from approximately 11 ml of fresh peripheral blood. Progressor patients were initially diagnosed with Graves' hyperthyroidism and developed ophthalmopathy during follow-up. Trizol reagent was used to extract total RNA, and RNA quality was then checked on an Agilent 2100 Bioanalyzer. Via the germline V gene (reference sequence), CDR1 is SSHAT and CDR2 FNYEAQ. Spanning cysteine to phenylalanine, the CDR3 consists of 16 amino acids. Kept here is only the CDR3 DNA, which spans 48 bases and is read in frame from base 1.

The TCR beta CDR3 regions were amplified from the RNA transcripts. The TCR CDR3 was subjected to a first round of RT-PCR using the HTBI primer set and the Qiagen OneStep RT-PCR kit. Libraries were constructed in a second round of multiplex PCR, after which size selection and purification were carried out. Libraries were sequenced paired-end with 100 bp reads on an Illumina HiSeq2000. The original pipeline was this. Raw data were processed with SOAPnuke, discarding reads with adapters, uncalled bases, mean Phred below 15, or no exact constant-primer or identifier match. High-quality paired reads were merged using COPE v1.2.5, and each unique nucleotide sequence was defined as a clonotype. MiTCR v1.1 was used to align clonotypes to the IMGT TRBV, TRBD and TRBJ reference segments. The analysis included only V-J combinations with a frequency above 0.0001, which together covered 98% to 99.2% of the repertoires. The TCS score was defined as F50 (clonal expansion) divided by E x V (chaos), with BLOSUM62-based TCRdist calculated between CDR3 peptides within each V-J. Welch's t-statistics and random forest reduced around 550 V-J features to 10 to 15, which were used in a naive Bayes classifier (R e1071). In-frame beta chains were kept once TCRdb had trimmed the public reads at Q25 with fastp and called clones with MiXCR. Each entry is one CDR3 protein sequence, shown with its most common DNA and genes. These V and J calls originate from TCRdb's pipeline instead of the authors' own analysis. This sample is represented by roughly 500,000 distinct CDR3 sequences; about 15% of them were singletons. The ten biggest clones cover approximately 5.7% of the sample.

Many counts were recorded for this clonotype. Its antigen remains unidentified. No qualities accompany the bases; no much larger clone lies one base away. The clonotype originates from a woman aged 25 to 39 with Graves' hyperthyroidism that later progressed to Graves' ophthalmopathy. The sample taken for sequencing was blood. The chain couples TRBV7-7 to TRBJ2-2, with 11 bases aligning to TRBD2. The nucleotides read TGTGCTAGTAAGCTAGCGGGAGGCGCGAACACCGGGGAGCTGTTTTTT. The encoded protein is CASKLAGGANTGELFF.